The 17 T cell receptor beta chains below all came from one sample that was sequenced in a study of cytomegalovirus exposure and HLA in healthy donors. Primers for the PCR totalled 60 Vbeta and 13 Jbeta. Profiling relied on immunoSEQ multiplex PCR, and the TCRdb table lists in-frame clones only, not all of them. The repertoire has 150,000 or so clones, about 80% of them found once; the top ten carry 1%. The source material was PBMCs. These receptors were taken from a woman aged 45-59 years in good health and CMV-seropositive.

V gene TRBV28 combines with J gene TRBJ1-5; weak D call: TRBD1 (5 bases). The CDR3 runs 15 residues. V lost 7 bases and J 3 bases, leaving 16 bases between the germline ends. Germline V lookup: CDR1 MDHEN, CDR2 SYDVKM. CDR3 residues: CASNSRTPNNQPQHF. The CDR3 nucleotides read TGTGCCAGCAATAGCAGGACACCCAACAATCAGCCCCAGCATTTT.

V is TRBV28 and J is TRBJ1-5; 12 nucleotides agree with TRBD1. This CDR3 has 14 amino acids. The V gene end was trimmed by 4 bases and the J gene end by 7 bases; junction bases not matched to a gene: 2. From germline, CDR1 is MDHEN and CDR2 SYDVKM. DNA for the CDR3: TGTGCCAGCAGTTGGGACAGGGGGCCCCAGCCCCAGCATTTT. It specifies CASSWDRGPQPQHF. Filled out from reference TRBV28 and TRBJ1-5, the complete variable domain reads DVKVTQSSRYLVKRTGEKVFLECVQDMDHENMFWYRQDPGLGLRLIYFSYDVKMKEKGDIPEGYSVSREKKERFSLILESASTNQTSMYLCASSWDRGPQPQHFGDGTRLSIL.

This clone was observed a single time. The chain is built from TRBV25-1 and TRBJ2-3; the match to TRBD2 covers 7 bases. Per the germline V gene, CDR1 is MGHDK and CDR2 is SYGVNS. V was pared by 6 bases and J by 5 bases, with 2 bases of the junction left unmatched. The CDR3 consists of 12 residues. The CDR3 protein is CASRGRGDTQYF. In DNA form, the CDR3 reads TGTGCCAGCAGAGGGAGGGGAGATACGCAGTATTTT.

The chain's CDR3 is CASSEWAGSGNTIYF. In nucleotides, the CDR3 is TGTGCCAGCAGCGAATGGGCCGGCTCTGGAAACACCATATATTTT. V is TRBV6-1 and J is TRBJ1-3; D gene ambiguous. V dropped 6 bases and J dropped 0 bases, with 12 bases sitting between them. Per germline, CDR1 MNHNS and CDR2 SASEGT. This CDR3 spans 15 amino acids.

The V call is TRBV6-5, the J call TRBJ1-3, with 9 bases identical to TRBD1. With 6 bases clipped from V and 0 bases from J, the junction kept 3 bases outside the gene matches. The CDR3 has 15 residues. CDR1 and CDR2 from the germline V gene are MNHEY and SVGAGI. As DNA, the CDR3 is TGTGCCAGCAGCCCGGGACAGGGCTCTGGAAACACCATATATTTT. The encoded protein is CASSPGQGSGNTIYF.

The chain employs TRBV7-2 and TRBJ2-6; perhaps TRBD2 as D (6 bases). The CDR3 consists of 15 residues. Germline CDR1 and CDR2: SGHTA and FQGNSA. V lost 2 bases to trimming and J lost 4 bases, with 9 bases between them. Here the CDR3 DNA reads TGTGCCAGCAGCTTAAGGAGGGCCGGGGCCAACGTCCTGACTTTC. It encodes CASSLRRAGANVLTF.

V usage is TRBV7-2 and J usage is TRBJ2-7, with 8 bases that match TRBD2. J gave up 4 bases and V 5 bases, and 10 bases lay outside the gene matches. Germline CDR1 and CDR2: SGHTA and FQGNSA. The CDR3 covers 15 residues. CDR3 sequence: CASSRGGTYSYEQYF. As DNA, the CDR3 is TGTGCCAGCAGCCGGGGGGGGACTTATTCTTACGAGCAGTACTTC.

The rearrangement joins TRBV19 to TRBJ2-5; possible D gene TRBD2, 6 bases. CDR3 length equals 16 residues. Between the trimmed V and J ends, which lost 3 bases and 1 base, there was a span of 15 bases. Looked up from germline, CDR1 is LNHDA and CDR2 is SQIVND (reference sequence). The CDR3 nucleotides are TGTGCCAGTAGTATTAACTTGGGGGGATTCCAAGAGACCCAGTACTTC. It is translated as CASSINLGGFQETQYF.

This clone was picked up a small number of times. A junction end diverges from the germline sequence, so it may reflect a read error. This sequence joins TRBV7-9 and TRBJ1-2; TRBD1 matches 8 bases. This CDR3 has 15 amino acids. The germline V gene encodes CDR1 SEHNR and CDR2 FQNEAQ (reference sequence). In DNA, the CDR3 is TGTTCCAGCAGCTTGGGACAGGCCAGAAACTATGGCTACACCTTC. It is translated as CSSSLGQARNYGYTF.

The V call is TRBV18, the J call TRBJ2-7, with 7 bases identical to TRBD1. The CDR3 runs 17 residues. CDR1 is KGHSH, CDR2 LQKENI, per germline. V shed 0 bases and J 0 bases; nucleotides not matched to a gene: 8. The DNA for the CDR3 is TGTGCCAGCTCACCACCTGGGCCGGGACAGAGCTCCTACGAGCAGTACTTC. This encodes CASSPPGPGQSSYEQYF. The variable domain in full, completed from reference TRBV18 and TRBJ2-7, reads NAGVMQNPRHLVRRRGQEARLRCSPMKGHSHVYWYRQLPEEGLKFMVYLQKENIIDESGMPKERFSAEFPKEGPSILRIQQVVRGDSAAYFCASSPPGPGQSSYEQYFGPGTRLTVT.

Here the CDR3 DNA reads TGCGCCAGCAGCTTTGTTAGAGGCTACGAGCAGTACTTC. Translation: CASSFVRGYEQYF. J is TRBJ2-5 and V is TRBV5-1; D not certain. The J call could be wrong; TRBJ2-7 is a better fit for the DNA end. Germline V gives CDR1 SGHRS, CDR2 YFSETQ. This CDR3 comprises 13 residues.

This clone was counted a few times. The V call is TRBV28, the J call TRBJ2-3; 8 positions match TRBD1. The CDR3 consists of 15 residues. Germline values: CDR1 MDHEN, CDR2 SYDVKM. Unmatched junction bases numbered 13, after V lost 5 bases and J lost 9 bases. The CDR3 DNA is TGTGCCAGCAGTCTCACGACAGGGGCGCAAGGAACGCAGTATTTT. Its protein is CASSLTTGAQGTQYF.

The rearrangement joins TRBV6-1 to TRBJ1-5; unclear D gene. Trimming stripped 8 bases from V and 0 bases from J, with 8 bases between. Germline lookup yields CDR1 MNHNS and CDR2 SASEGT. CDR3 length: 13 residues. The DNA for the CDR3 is TGTGCCAGCCTCCCGGTTAGCAATCAGCCCCAGCATTTT. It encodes CASLPVSNQPQHF.

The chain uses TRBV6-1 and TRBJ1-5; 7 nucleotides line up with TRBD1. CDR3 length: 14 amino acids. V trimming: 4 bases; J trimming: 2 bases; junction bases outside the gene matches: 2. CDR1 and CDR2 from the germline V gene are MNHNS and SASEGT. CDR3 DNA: TGTGCCAGCAGTGCTCAGGGGGGCAATCAGCCCCAGCATTTT. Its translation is CASSAQGGNQPQHF.

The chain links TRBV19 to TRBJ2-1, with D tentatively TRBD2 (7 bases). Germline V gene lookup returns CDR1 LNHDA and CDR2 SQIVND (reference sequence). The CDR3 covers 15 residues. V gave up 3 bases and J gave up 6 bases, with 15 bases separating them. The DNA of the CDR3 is TGTGCCAGTAGTATCATTTGGGGGGGCACCAATGAGCAGTTCTTC. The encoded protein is CASSIIWGGTNEQFF.

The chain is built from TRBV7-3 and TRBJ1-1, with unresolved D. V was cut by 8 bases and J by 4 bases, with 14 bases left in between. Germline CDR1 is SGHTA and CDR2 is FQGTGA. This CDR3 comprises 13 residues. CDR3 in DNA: TGTGCCAGCTTCGAGGGTCGGGGCACTGAAGCTTTCTTT. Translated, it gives CASFEGRGTEAFF.

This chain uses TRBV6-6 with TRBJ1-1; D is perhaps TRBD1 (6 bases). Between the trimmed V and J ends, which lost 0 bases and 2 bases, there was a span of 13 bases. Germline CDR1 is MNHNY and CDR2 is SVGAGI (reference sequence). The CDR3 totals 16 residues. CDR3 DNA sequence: TGTGCCAGCAGTTACTCGCCCGGACAGCCTAACACTGAAGCTTTCTTT. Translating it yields CASSYSPGQPNTEAFF.